This is a list of T cell receptor beta chains from one sample in a study of blood T cell repertoires in COVID-19. Measured with immunoSEQ multiplex PCR; TCRdb has only the in-frame clones, and not every one. Of roughly 240,000 clones in the sample, 70% to 90% were seen once. Input material: peripheral blood. All receptors come from a man aged 55 to 70 who had recovered from COVID-19. Both conserved end residues are part of each CDR3. D genes are given only for firm matches. Where a row states a size, it is once, few, many or the class of an expanded clone; other rows omit it.

d_call	clone_size	v_call	j_call	cdr3_nt	cdr3_aa
TRBD1	-	TRBV9	TRBJ2-3	TGTGCCAGCAGCCAGGACAGGGGAGGGCCAGGGGCGCAGTATTTT	CASSQDRGGPGAQYF
TRBD1	once	TRBV27	TRBJ1-1	TGTGCCAGCAGTCCTCGGACAGGGGGCGTTGACACTGAAGCTTTCTTT	CASSPRTGGVDTEAFF
TRBD1	-	TRBV6-1	TRBJ1-1	TGTGCCAGCAGTGAAAAGTCAACACAGGGGGAGACTGAAGCTTTCTTT	CASSEKSTQGETEAFF
-	-	TRBV7-9	TRBJ1-4	TGTGCCAGCAGCTTAACCGGGACATCTGAAAAACTGTTTTTT	CASSLTGTSEKLFF
-	-	TRBV12-1	TRBJ1-5	TGTGCCAGCACCCGCCCGGGGACAGTGAATCAGCCCCAGCATTTT	CASTRPGTVNQPQHF
TRBD2	-	TRBV18	TRBJ2-4	TGTGCCAGCTCACTGGGACTAGCAGACAAAAACATTCAGTACTTC	CASSLGLADKNIQYF
-	-	TRBV27	TRBJ2-1	TGTGCCAGCAGTTTGACAGGTACGCCCCTTCGCCCGACCTACAATGAGCAGTTCTTC	CASSLTGTPLRPTYNEQFF
TRBD1	-	TRBV11-2	TRBJ1-1	TGTGCCAGCAGCTTAGGCCAGGGGGCATCGGGGACTGAAGCTTTCTTT	CASSLGQGASGTEAFF
-	-	TRBV11-2	TRBJ2-7	TGTGCCAGCAGCTACCGCGGGGTACCGGGCCTTAGCTCCTACGAGCAGTACTTC	CASSYRGVPGLSSYEQYF
-	-	TRBV5-8	TRBJ2-2	TGTGCCAGCAGCCAAGGAGACAGGAGGAACACCGGGGAGCTGTTTTTT	CASSQGDRRNTGELFF
-	-	TRBV7-2	TRBJ1-1	TGTGCCAGCAGCCCCAGCGGGGGAGCCGGCACTGAAGCTTTCTTT	CASSPSGGAGTEAFF
TRBD2	-	TRBV4-1	TRBJ2-7	TGCGCCAGCAGCCAGGGCCTCGGGGGGGCCTCCTACGAGCAGTACTTC	CASSQGLGGASYEQYF
-	-	TRBV11-2	TRBJ2-1	TGTGCCAGCAGGGCTCACAATGAGCAGTTCTTC	CASRAHNEQFF
-	once	TRBV11-2	TRBJ1-1	TGTGCCAGCAGCGCCTCGGGGTTCGGGGTATCTTGGGCTGAAGCTTTCTTT	CASSASGFGVSWAEAFF
-	-	TRBV5-1	TRBJ2-7	TGCGCCAGCAGTCTTCGGGACACCTCCTCCTACGAGCAGTACTTC	CASSLRDTSSYEQYF
-	-	TRBV19	TRBJ2-1	TGTGCCAGTAGTATAGGCGCCAACAATGAGCAGTTCTTC	CASSIGANNEQFF
-	-	TRBV18	TRBJ2-1	TGTGCCAGCTCACCACCGGGCGACAGATTCAATGAGCAGTTCTTC	CASSPPGDRFNEQFF
TRBD1	-	TRBV27	TRBJ2-1	TGTGCCAGCAGTCCCGGACAGGGGGCGGCCTACAATGAGCAGTTCTTC	CASSPGQGAAYNEQFF
-	-	TRBV6-5	TRBJ1-1	TGTGCCAGCAGTTTCACGACAGCCTCGAACACTGAAGCTTTCTTT	CASSFTTASNTEAFF
-	-	TRBV5-4	TRBJ2-1	TGTGCCAGCAGCTTCACCGGGACTCCCGTCAATGAGCAGTTCTTC	CASSFTGTPVNEQFF
-	-	TRBV30	TRBJ2-3	TGTGCCTGGAGAGACGGTGGGGGCTTAAGAGATACGCAGTATTTT	CAWRDGGGLRDTQYF
TRBD1	-	TRBV11-3	TRBJ2-1	TGTGCCAGCAGCCAGGGGACAGTTCCATACAATGAGCAGTTCTTC	CASSQGTVPYNEQFF
-	-	TRBV2	TRBJ2-3	TGTGCCAGCAGTGAGAGGGCACAAGTCACTAGCACAGATACGCAGTATTTT	CASSERAQVTSTDTQYF
-	-	TRBV15	TRBJ1-1	TGTGCCACCAGCAGAGGGGTGGTGGGCCTGCTGTCTCTTCCTTTCTTT	CATSRGVVGLLSLPFF
-	-	TRBV7-2	TRBJ1-2	TGTGCCAGCAGCTTAGCGAGGAGTCATGGCTACACCTTC	CASSLARSHGYTF
TRBD1	-	TRBV5-4	TRBJ2-3	TGTGCCAGCAGCCCAGGGACAGCCCCAGATACGCAGTATTTT	CASSPGTAPDTQYF
-	-	TRBV11-3	TRBJ2-1	TGTGCCAGCAGCTTAGGGCCCAACAATGAGCAGTTCTTC	CASSLGPNNEQFF
-	-	TRBV2	TRBJ1-6	TGTGCCAGCAGTGAACGGCAGGTTATGCATTCACCCCTCCACTTT	CASSERQVMHSPLHF
-	once	TRBV30	TRBJ1-1	TGTGCCTGGACCAGGGAAATCGGTGAGGCTTTCTTT	CAWTREIGEAFF
-	-	TRBV19	TRBJ1-2	TGTGCCAGTAGCCAAAGACGGGGAGAGAACTATGGCTACACCTTC	CASSQRRGENYGYTF
-	-	TRBV5-1	TRBJ2-3	TGCGCCAGCAGCCCCTCTCTGAGGCCGCTCCGCACAGATACGCAGTATTTT	CASSPSLRPLRTDTQYF
TRBD2	-	TRBV9	TRBJ2-5	TGTGCCAGCAGCGTATTCCCTCGGGGGGAAGAGACCCAGTACTTC	CASSVFPRGEETQYF
-	-	TRBV21-1	TRBJ2-2	TGTGCCAGCAGCAAAGCCCCCTTGCGGGCGAACACCGGGGAGCTGTTTTTT	CASSKAPLRANTGELFF
-	-	TRBV30	TRBJ1-1	TGTGCCTGGAGCGGGGGGGCGGGCACTGAAGCTTTCTTT	CAWSGGAGTEAFF
TRBD1	-	TRBV7-9	TRBJ2-3	TGTGCCAGCAGCCAACGACAGGGTAGCACAGATACGCAGTATTTT	CASSQRQGSTDTQYF
-	few	TRBV12-5	TRBJ2-2	TGTGCTAGTGGTTTGTTCAGTAACACCGGGGAGCTGTTTTTT	CASGLFSNTGELFF
TRBD1	-	TRBV7-2	TRBJ2-7	TGTGCCAGCAGCCCAGGGGGTTACGAGCAGTACTTC	CASSPGGYEQYF
-	-	TRBV18	TRBJ1-6	TGTGCCAGCTCACCACAAACCCCAGGACCCCTCCACTTT	CASSPQTPGPLHF
TRBD1	-	TRBV3-1/TRBV3-2	TRBJ1-5	TGTGCCAGCAGCCGGACAGGCCAGTATAGCAATCAGCCCCAGCATTTT	CASSRTGQYSNQPQHF
-	-	TRBV30	TRBJ2-7	TGTGCCTGGAGACCTCGACCCAGCGGGTCCTACGAGCAGTACTTC	CAWRPRPSGSYEQYF
TRBD2	-	TRBV7-9	TRBJ2-1	TGTGCCAGCAGCTTACGGACTAGCGATTGGGAGCAGTTCTTC	CASSLRTSDWEQFF
-	-	TRBV6-2/TRBV6-3	TRBJ2-5	TGTGCCAGCAGTCACGGACGGCTAGCCGACTTC	CASSHGRLADF
-	-	TRBV3-1/TRBV3-2	TRBJ1-3	TGTGCCAGCAGCCAAGAGGCAGGGGGAAACACCATATATTTT	CASSQEAGGNTIYF
TRBD1	-	TRBV27	TRBJ1-2	TGTGCCAGCAGTTTATCTGTTCCAGGGGGATTCGATGGCTACACCTTC	CASSLSVPGGFDGYTF
TRBD1	few	TRBV5-1	TRBJ1-1	TGCGCCAGCAGTGGAAGCTGGACAGGAGCTTTCTTT	CASSGSWTGAFF
TRBD2	many	TRBV29-1	TRBJ2-1	TGCAGCGTAACTAGCGGCAAAACCCCCAATGAGCAGTTCTTC	CSVTSGKTPNEQFF
TRBD2	-	TRBV5-1	TRBJ2-1	TGCGCCAGCAGCCCCCCATCCGGGACTAGTAACAATGAGCAGTTCTTC	CASSPPSGTSNNEQFF
-	-	TRBV30	TRBJ2-5	TGTGCCTGGAGTGTTCGAGGAGAGACCCAGTACTTC	CAWSVRGETQYF
-	-	TRBV19	TRBJ1-4	TGTGCCAGTAGTTCAACAGGGCTTTCGGTGGAAAAACTGTTTTTT	CASSSTGLSVEKLFF
TRBD2	-	TRBV7-2	TRBJ2-7	TGTGCCAGCAGCTCGCCGGGACTAGGAGCCTACGAGCAGTACTTC	CASSSPGLGAYEQYF
TRBD1	-	TRBV19	TRBJ1-1	TGTGCCAGTAGTCCTCCCGGGACAGTCGAAGCTTTCTTT	CASSPPGTVEAFF
-	-	TRBV5-4	TRBJ2-6	TGTGCCAGCAGCTTGGACAGCAATCCTGGGGCCAACGTCCTGACTTTC	CASSLDSNPGANVLTF